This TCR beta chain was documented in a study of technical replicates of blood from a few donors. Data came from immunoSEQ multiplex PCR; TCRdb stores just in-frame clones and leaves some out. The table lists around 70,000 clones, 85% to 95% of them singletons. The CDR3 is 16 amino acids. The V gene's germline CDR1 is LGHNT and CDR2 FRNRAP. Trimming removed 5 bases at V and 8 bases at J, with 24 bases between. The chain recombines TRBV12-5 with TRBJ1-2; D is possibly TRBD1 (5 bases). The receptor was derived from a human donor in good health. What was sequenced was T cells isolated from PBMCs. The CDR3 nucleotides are TGTGCTAGTGGTACCAATTGGGACTCGGGAGATCGAGGCTACACCTTC. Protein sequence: CASGTNWDSGDRGYTF.